This T cell receptor (beta chain) emerged from a study of STAT5B mutations in CD4+ large granular lymphocyte leukemia. This clone has only one observation. This CDR3 has 17 residues. With 0 bases removed from V and 1 base from J, the gap between germline ends came to 13 bases. CDR1 and CDR2 from the germline V gene are MGHRA and YSYEKL. Clones were read by immunoSEQ multiplex PCR, and TCRdb kept only the in-frame ones, dropping some. The sample gives approximately 52,000 clones, 60% to 75% of which show up once; roughly 1.4% is in the top ten. The receptor was isolated from a human donor in good health. What was sequenced was CD4+ T cells from blood buffy coats. The chain employs TRBV4-1 and TRBJ2-1; D is perhaps TRBD2 (7 bases). The CDR3 loop reads CASSQEGGAGSYNEQFF. The CDR3 DNA reads as TGCGCCAGCAGCCAAGAGGGGGGGGCAGGGTCCTACAATGAGCAGTTCTTC.